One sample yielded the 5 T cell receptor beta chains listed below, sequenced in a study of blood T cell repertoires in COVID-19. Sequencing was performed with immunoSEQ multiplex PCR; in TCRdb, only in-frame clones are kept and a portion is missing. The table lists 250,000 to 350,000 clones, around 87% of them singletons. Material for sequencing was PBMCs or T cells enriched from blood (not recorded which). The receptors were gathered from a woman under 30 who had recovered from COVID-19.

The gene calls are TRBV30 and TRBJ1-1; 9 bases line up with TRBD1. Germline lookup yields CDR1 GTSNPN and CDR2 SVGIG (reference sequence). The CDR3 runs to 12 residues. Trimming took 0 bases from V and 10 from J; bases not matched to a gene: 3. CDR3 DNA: TGTGCCTGGAGTGTAAAGGACAGGGGAGCTTTCTTT. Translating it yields CAWSVKDRGAFF.

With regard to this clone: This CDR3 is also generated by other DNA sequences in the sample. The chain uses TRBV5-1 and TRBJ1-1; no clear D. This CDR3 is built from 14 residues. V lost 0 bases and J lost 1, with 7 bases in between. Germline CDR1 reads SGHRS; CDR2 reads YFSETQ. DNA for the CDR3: TGCGCCAGCAGCTTGGGGGCCTCGAACACTGAAGCTTTCTTT. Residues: CASSLGASNTEAFF.

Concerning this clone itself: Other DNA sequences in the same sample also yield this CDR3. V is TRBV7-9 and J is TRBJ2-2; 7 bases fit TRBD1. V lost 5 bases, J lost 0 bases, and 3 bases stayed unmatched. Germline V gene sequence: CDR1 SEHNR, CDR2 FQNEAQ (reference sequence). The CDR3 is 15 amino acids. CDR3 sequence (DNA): TGTGCCAGCAGCCTCACAGGGGCGAACACCGGGGAGCTGTTTTTT. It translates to CASSLTGANTGELFF.

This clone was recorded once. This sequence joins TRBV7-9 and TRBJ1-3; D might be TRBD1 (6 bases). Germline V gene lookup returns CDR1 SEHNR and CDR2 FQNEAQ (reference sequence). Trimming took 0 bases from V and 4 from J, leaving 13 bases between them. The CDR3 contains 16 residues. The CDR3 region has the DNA TGTGCCAGCAGCTTAGCGGTCGGGACATACGGAAACACCATATATTTT. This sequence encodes CASSLAVGTYGNTIYF. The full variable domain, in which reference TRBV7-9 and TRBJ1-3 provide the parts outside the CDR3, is DTGVSQNPRHKITKRGQNVTFRCDPISEHNRLYWYRQTLGQGPEFLTYFQNEAQLEKSRLLSDRFSAERPKGSFSTLEIQRTEQGDSAMYLCASSLAVGTYGNTIYFGEGSWLTVV.

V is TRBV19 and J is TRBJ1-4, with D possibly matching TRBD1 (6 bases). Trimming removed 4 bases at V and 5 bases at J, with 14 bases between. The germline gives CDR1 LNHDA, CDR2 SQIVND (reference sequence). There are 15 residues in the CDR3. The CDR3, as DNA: TGTGCCAGTAGTACCGGAGACAGGTTCAATGAAAAACTGTTTTTT. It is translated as CASSTGDRFNEKLFF.